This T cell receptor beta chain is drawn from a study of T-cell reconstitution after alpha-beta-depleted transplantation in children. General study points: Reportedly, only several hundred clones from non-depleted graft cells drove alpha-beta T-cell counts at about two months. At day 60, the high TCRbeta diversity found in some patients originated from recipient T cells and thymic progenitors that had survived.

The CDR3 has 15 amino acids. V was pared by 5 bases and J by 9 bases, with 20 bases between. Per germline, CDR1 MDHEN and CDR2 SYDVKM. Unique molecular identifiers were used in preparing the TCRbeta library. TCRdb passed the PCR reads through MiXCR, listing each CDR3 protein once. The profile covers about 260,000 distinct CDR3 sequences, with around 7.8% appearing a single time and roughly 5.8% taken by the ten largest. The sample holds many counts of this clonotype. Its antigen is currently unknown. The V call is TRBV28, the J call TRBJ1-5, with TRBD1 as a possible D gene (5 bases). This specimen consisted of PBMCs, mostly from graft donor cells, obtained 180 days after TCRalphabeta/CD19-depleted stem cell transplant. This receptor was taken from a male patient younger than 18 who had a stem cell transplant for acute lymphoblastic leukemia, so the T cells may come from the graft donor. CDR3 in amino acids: CASSPGTLTNGPQHF. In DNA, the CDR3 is TGTGCCAGCAGTCCAGGGACGCTTACTAATGGGCCCCAGCATTTT.